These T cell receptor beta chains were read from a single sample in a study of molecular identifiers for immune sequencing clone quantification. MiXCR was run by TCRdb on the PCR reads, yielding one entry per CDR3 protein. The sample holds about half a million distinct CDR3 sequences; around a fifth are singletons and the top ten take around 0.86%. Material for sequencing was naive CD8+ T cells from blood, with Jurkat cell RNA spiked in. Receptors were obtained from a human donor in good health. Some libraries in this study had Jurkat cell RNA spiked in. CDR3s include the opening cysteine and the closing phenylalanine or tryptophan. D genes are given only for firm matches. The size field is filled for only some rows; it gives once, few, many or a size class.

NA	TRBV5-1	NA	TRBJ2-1	CAGREASSYNEQFF	TGCGCCGGCAGAGAGGCTAGCTCCTACAATGAGCAGTTCTTC
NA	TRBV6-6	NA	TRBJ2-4	CASSYPAGSDKNIQYF	TGTGCCAGCAGTTACCCCGCTGGGTCTGACAAAAACATTCAGTACTTC
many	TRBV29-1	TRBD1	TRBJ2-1	CSVARTGTGMVNEQFF	TGCAGCGTTGCGAGAACCGGGACAGGGATGGTCAATGAGCAGTTCTTC
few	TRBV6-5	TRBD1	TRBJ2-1	CASSESGQGADEQFF	TGTGCCAGCAGTGAGTCGGGACAGGGGGCCGATGAGCAGTTCTTC
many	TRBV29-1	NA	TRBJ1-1	CSVVNTLNTEAFF	TGCAGCGTTGTAAACACCTTGAACACTGAAGCTTTCTTT
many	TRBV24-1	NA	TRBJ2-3	CATSDSRGSSTDTQYF	TGTGCCACCAGTGATTCTAGAGGCTCGAGCACAGATACGCAGTATTTT
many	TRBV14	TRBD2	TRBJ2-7	CASTPGGSRYEQYF	TGTGCCAGCACCCCCGGCGGGAGTCGTTACGAGCAGTACTTC
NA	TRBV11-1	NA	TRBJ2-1	CASSLTVGPEQFF	TGTGCCAGCAGCTTAACTGTCGGTCCTGAGCAGTTCTTC
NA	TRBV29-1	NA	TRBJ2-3	CSVVGEDTQYF	TGCAGCGTTGTCGGAGAGGATACGCAGTATTTT
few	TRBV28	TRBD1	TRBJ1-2	CASSPDHRGLYYTF	TGTGCCAGCAGTCCAGATCACAGGGGGCTTTACTACACCTTC
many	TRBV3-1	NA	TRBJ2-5	CASSPRVLVVETQYF	TGTGCCAGCAGCCCGCGGGTCTTAGTCGTAGAGACCCAGTACTTC
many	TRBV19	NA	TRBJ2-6	CASSDVSGANVLTF	TGTGCCAGTAGTGACGTCTCTGGGGCCAACGTCCTGACTTTC
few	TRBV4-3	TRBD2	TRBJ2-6	CASSQVGPRLAGPSGANVLTF	TGCGCCAGCAGCCAAGTCGGTCCTCGGCTAGCGGGTCCCTCTGGGGCCAACGTCCTGACTTTC
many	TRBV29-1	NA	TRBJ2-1	CSVEGGARSSYNEQFF	TGCAGCGTTGAAGGGGGAGCGAGGAGCTCCTACAATGAGCAGTTCTTC
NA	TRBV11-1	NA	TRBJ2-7	CASSTLAVALTYEQYF	TGTGCCAGCAGCACTTTAGCCGTGGCGCTCACCTACGAGCAGTACTTC
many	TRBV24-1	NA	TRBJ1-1	CATSSSDSTTAEAFF	TGTGCCACCAGTTCATCGGACAGTACCACAGCTGAAGCTTTCTTT
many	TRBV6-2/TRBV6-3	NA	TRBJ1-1	CASRHTRDSAFF	TGTGCCAGCCGCCATACTCGGGACTCGGCTTTCTTT
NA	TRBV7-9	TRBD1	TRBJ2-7	CASSKEGTGHYPASYEQYF	TGTGCCAGCAGCAAAGAGGGGACAGGCCACTATCCGGCATCCTACGAGCAGTACTTC
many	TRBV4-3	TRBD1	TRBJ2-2	CASSQGTGNTGELFF	TGCGCCAGCAGCCAAGGGACAGGGAACACCGGGGAGCTGTTTTTT
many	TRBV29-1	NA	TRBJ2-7	CSVTGPGDYEQYF	TGCAGCGTCACAGGCCCCGGCGATTACGAGCAGTACTTC
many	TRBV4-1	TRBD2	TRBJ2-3	CASSPLGGGFTDTQYF	TGCGCCAGCAGCCCATTGGGCGGGGGGTTCACAGATACGCAGTATTTT
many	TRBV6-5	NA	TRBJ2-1	CASSYSGTSPTNEQFF	TGTGCCAGCAGTTACTCGGGGACCTCGCCGACTAATGAGCAGTTCTTC
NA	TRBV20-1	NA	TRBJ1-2	CSAREPGAPEDGYTF	TGCAGTGCTAGAGAGCCGGGGGCGCCTGAAGATGGCTACACCTTC
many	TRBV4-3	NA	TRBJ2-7	CASSQLSGSGDEQYF	TGCGCCAGCAGCCAACTCTCCGGGTCCGGTGACGAGCAGTACTTC
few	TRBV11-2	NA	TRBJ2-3	CASSSPHSTGITDTQYF	TGTGCCAGCAGCTCACCTCACTCGACAGGAATCACAGATACGCAGTATTTT
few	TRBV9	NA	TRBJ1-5	CASSVDREEGNQPQHF	TGTGCCAGCAGCGTAGACAGGGAGGAGGGCAATCAGCCCCAGCATTTT
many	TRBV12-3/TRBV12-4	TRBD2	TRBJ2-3	CASNHPERGAWNTQYF	TGTGCCAGCAATCACCCCGAGCGGGGAGCCTGGAATACGCAGTATTTT
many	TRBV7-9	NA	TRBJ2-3	CASSPTGASMVDTQYF	TGTGCCAGCAGCCCAACCGGCGCGTCTATGGTAGATACGCAGTATTTT
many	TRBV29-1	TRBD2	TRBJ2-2	CSVEWGGLDTGELFF	TGCAGCGTTGAATGGGGGGGTCTGGACACCGGGGAGCTGTTTTTT
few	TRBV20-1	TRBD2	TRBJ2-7	CSARTPGLAGVGEQYF	TGCAGTGCTAGAACGCCGGGACTAGCGGGAGTGGGCGAGCAGTACTTC
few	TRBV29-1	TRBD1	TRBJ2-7	CSVRSSGTVHPYEQYF	TGCAGCGTTCGGTCCTCTGGGACAGTGCATCCCTACGAGCAGTACTTC
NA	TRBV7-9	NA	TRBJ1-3	CASSPEQLPSGNTIYF	TGTGCCAGCAGTCCTGAACAACTCCCCTCTGGAAACACCATATATTTT
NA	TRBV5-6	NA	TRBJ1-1	CASSRGGPAEAFF	TGTGCCAGCAGCCGGGGGGGGCCGGCTGAAGCTTTCTTT
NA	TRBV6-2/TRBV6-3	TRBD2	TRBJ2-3	CASRDPGGRADTQYF	TGTGCCAGCAGAGATCCGGGGGGGCGGGCAGATACGCAGTATTTT
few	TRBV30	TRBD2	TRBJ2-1	CAWSVLAGVEQFF	TGTGCCTGGAGTGTACTAGCGGGAGTTGAGCAGTTCTTC
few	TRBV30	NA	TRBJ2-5	CAWTPGSREETQYF	TGTGCCTGGACCCCGGGCTCAAGAGAAGAGACCCAGTACTTC
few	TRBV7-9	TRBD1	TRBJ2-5	CASSSGQGKETQYF	TGTGCCAGCAGCTCAGGACAGGGTAAAGAGACCCAGTACTTC
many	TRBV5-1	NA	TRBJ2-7	CASSLGVGSLGYEQYF	TGCGCCAGCAGCTTGGGTGTTGGCAGCCTGGGGTACGAGCAGTACTTC
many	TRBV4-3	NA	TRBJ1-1	CASSREQGLSTEAFF	TGCGCCAGCAGCCGAGAACAGGGATTGTCCACTGAAGCTTTCTTT